One and the same sample provided the 28 T cell receptor beta chains below, sequenced in a study of T cells in Graves' hyperthyroidism and ophthalmopathy. The source material, RNA transcripts, was used to amplify TCR beta CDR3 regions. First-round RT-PCR targeting the TCR CDR3 was performed with the HTBI primer set. TCRdb passed the multiplex PCR reads through MiXCR, listing each CDR3 protein once. The profile shows 560,000 or so distinct CDR3 sequences, roughly 50% of them singletons. The sample comprised peripheral blood or thyroid tissue (not recorded which). All receptors come from a woman between 18 and 30 years old with Graves' hyperthyroidism.

The chain employs TRBV7-3 and TRBJ1-1, with a tentative D call TRBD1 (5 bases). The CDR3 runs 16 residues. Deletions cut 5 bases from V and 4 bases from J, with 20 bases between. Per germline, CDR1 SGHTA and CDR2 FQGTGA. CDR3 bases: TGTGCCAGCAGCGTAGACGGGGCCGGGGTGTTCACTGAAGCTTTCTTT. Translation: CASSVDGAGVFTEAFF.

Comments on this clonotype: Being one base from a much bigger clone, this may be a read error. V and J are TRBV7-4 and TRBJ1-6, with no clear D. CDR1 and CDR2 from the germline V gene are SGHVT and SQSDAQ. Trimming left V 6 bases short and J 7 bases short, with 16 bases between. This CDR3 has 15 residues. CDR3 protein: CASRGQLWLNSPLHF. The DNA of the CDR3 is TGTGCCAGCAGAGGGCAGCTATGGTTGAATTCACCCCTCCACTTT.

This sequence joins TRBV5-4 and TRBJ1-4; 7 nucleotides line up with TRBD1. J gave up 11 bases and V 4 bases, and 20 bases lay outside the gene matches. The CDR3 has 17 residues. From germline, CDR1 is SGHNT and CDR2 YYREEE (reference sequence). The CDR3 DNA sequence: TGTGCCAGCAGCCACCGGGACAGTCAAGACGGGCAGCGGAAACTGTTTTTT. Protein product: CASSHRDSQDGQRKLFF.

V is TRBV10-3 and J is TRBJ1-1, with 9 positions matching TRBD1. The CDR3 has 14 amino acids. In germline, CDR1 is ENHRY, CDR2 SYGVKD. V trimming: 6 bases; J trimming: 1 base; junction bases outside the gene matches: 3. The CDR3 nucleotides read TGTGCCATCAGATCGGACAGGGGGAACACTGAAGCTTTCTTT. It is translated as CAIRSDRGNTEAFF.

V gene TRBV4-3 combines with J gene TRBJ2-7; TRBD1 is a possible D gene (6 bases). CDR3 size: 14 residues. V was cut by 1 base and J by 3 bases, with 10 bases left in between. Germline CDR1 LGHNA, CDR2 YSLEER. The CDR3 sequence is CASSQGGRGYEQYF. The CDR3, as DNA: TGCGCCAGCAGCCAAGGGGGCAGGGGCTACGAGCAGTACTTC.

V and J are TRBV15 and TRBJ1-4; D remains unclear. Germline CDR1 and CDR2: LNHNV and YYDKDF (reference sequence). Between the trimmed V and J ends, which lost 3 bases and 7 bases, there was a span of 6 bases. The CDR3 sequence is 12 residues long. In DNA, the CDR3 is TGTGCCACCAGCAGGGAACGTGAAAAACTGTTTTTT. As protein: CATSREREKLFF.

V and J are TRBV7-9 and TRBJ2-7, with 7 bases aligning to TRBD1. Germline loops: CDR1 SEHNR, CDR2 FQNEAQ (reference sequence). The length of the CDR3 is 19 residues. Trimming removed 3 bases from V and 0 bases from J; junction bases left unmatched: 17. The CDR3 is CASSFPGTAAHERSYEQYF. Here the CDR3 DNA reads TGTGCCAGCAGCTTCCCCGGGACAGCAGCCCACGAGCGCTCCTACGAGCAGTACTTC.

The chain employs TRBV9 and TRBJ2-5; D is tentatively TRBD1 or TRBD2 (5 bases each). The V gene's germline CDR1 is SGDLS and CDR2 YYNGEE. The germline V and J ends were trimmed by 0 bases and 4 bases, with 13 bases remaining between them. The CDR3 has 15 residues. The CDR3, as DNA: TGTGCCAGCAGCGTAGGGGACCTAGCTGGAGAGACCCAGTACTTC. It translates to CASSVGDLAGETQYF.

This clonotype showed up many times. The gene calls are TRBV24-1 and TRBJ2-6; D is unclear. From germline, CDR1 is KGHDR and CDR2 SFDVKD. The CDR3 consists of 16 residues. V lost 0 bases, J lost 4 bases, and 9 bases lay in between. This CDR3 is CATSDLLPSGANVLTF. Here the CDR3 DNA reads TGTGCCACCAGTGATTTGTTGCCATCGGGGGCCAACGTCCTGACTTTC.

With respect to this clonotype: A much larger clone differs from this one at a single base, so this may be a read error. This sequence joins TRBV10-3 and TRBJ1-1; D remains unclear. Looked up from germline, CDR1 is ENHRY and CDR2 is SYGVKD. CDR3 length: 13 residues. V was shortened by 0 bases and J by 3 bases, with 5 bases between the two germline ends. The CDR3 DNA is TGTGCCATCAGTGAGTCCGGGGACACTGAAGCTTTCTTT. This translates into CAISESGDTEAFF.

To note about this clonotype: The junction departs from germline at one end; a sequencing error may be responsible. V and J are TRBV7-2 and TRBJ1-4; D is unresolved. Germline loops: CDR1 SGHTA, CDR2 FQGNSA. This CDR3 has 16 residues. The CDR3 nucleotides are TGCGCCAGCAGCCAAGATTGGGCAGGCTCTAATGAAAAACTGTTTTTT. This sequence encodes CASSQDWAGSNEKLFF.

This clonotype was observed at least ten times. The V gene is TRBV2, the J gene TRBJ2-7; D is undetermined. The germline V gene has CDR1 SNHLY and CDR2 FYNNEI. This CDR3 region has 12 residues. V lost 6 bases to trimming and J lost 2 bases, with 8 bases between them. CDR3 in amino acids: CASSGRPYEQYF. The CDR3 nucleotides are TGTGCCAGCAGCGGTAGACCCTACGAGCAGTACTTC.

At least ten counts were recorded for this clonotype. The rearrangement uses TRBV10-2 and TRBJ1-5, with D unresolved. CDR1 is WSHSY, CDR2 SAAADI, per germline. The ends were cut back, 8 bases at V and 5 bases at J, with 7 bases in the middle. The CDR3 length is 11 residues. In DNA, the CDR3 is TGCGCCAGCGGGGTGGATCAGCCCCAGCATTTT. This sequence encodes CASGVDQPQHF.

This clonotype was picked up many times. This chain joins TRBV2 and TRBJ1-4; TRBD1 matches at 7 bases. The ends lost 6 bases at V and 8 bases at J; junction bases unmatched: 9. The CDR3 has 14 residues. Germline loops: CDR1 SNHLY, CDR2 FYNNEI. The CDR3 is CASREDRNGEKLFF. CDR3 nucleotide sequence: TGTGCCAGCAGGGAGGACAGGAATGGCGAAAAACTGTTTTTT. The variable domain in full, completed from reference TRBV2 and TRBJ1-4, reads EPEVTQTPSHQVTQMGQEVILRCVPISNHLYFYWYRQILGQKVEFLVSFYNNEISEKSEIFDDQFSVERPDGSNFTLKIRSTKLEDSAMYFCASREDRNGEKLFFGSGTQLSVL.

This clonotype was seen only a few times. The rearrangement links TRBV10-3 to TRBJ2-5, with a weak D call TRBD1 (6 bases). The V gene's germline CDR1 is ENHRY and CDR2 SYGVKD. V lost 7 bases, J lost 1 base, and 13 bases lay in between. The CDR3 totals 14 residues. The CDR3 sequence: CAIKKGQTQETQYF. In DNA form, the CDR3 reads TGTGCCATCAAAAAAGGACAGACCCAAGAGACCCAGTACTTC.

This clonotype has more than one count but fewer than ten. The genes are TRBV7-9 and TRBJ2-2; D might be TRBD1 (5 bases). The V gene's germline CDR1 is SEHNR and CDR2 FQNEAQ (reference sequence). V was cut by 5 bases and J by 0 bases, with 10 bases left in between. The CDR3 covers 15 residues. CDR3 region: CASSQGVANTGELFF. CDR3 bases: TGTGCCAGCAGCCAAGGGGTCGCGAACACCGGGGAGCTGTTTTTT.

The chain is built from TRBV24-1 and TRBJ2-3; 15 bases agree with TRBD2. V trimming: 4 bases; J trimming: 7 bases; junction bases outside the gene matches: 20. This CDR3 has 21 residues. Germline V gene sequence: CDR1 KGHDR, CDR2 SFDVKD. CDR3 nucleotide sequence: TGTGCCACCAGTGAAGGGGCGTTATGGACTAGCGGGAGGGCTCAAGCCTATACGCAGTATTTT. Translating it yields CATSEGALWTSGRAQAYTQYF.

This clonotype was seen more than once but under ten times. A junction boundary mismatches the germline segment, possibly from a read error. The J gene is TRBJ1-2, the V gene TRBV7-3; D is unresolved. CDR3 length: 15 residues. Per germline, CDR1 SGHTA and CDR2 FQGTGA. The CDR3 spells CASSQDPGAPYGYTF. CDR3 coding DNA: TGCGCCAGCAGCCAAGACCCTGGTGCCCCGTATGGCTACACCTTC.

J is TRBJ1-6 and V is TRBV14; D possibly corresponds to TRBD1 (5 bases). The V gene's germline CDR1 is SGHDN and CDR2 FVKESK. CDR3 length: 16 amino acids. With 3 bases removed from V and 7 bases from J, the gap between germline ends came to 16 bases. CDR3 bases: TGTGCCAGCAGCCATCTACCCCGGGACTCAAATTCACCCCTCCACTTT. This encodes CASSHLPRDSNSPLHF.

The chain employs TRBV25-1 and TRBJ1-2; perhaps TRBD1 as D (6 bases). This CDR3 has 16 residues. Germline values: CDR1 MGHDK, CDR2 SYGVNS. The germline V and J ends were trimmed by 2 bases and 13 bases, with 26 bases remaining between them. CDR3 bases: TGTGCCAGCAGTGAAGTGGGGCGACAGGCTGCTGGTGCGCTCACCTTC. This gives the protein CASSEVGRQAAGALTF.

The V call is TRBV9, the J call TRBJ1-1; D gene ambiguous. Trimming left V 0 bases short and J 0 bases short, with 12 bases between. Germline V gives CDR1 SGDLS, CDR2 YYNGEE. The CDR3 has 16 residues. CDR3 coding DNA: TGTGCCAGCAGCGTAGGAATAGGGCCCATGAACACTGAAGCTTTCTTT. As protein: CASSVGIGPMNTEAFF.

As DNA, the CDR3 is TGTGCCATCAGTGAGCAGGGGTACGGCACCATATATTTT. Its translation is CAISEQGYGTIYF. The chain combines TRBV10-3 with TRBJ1-3, with D tentatively TRBD1 (6 bases). There are 13 residues in the CDR3. V was pared by 2 bases and J by 9 bases, with 11 bases between. From germline, CDR1 is ENHRY and CDR2 SYGVKD.

This clonotype showed up many times. The V call is TRBV20-1, the J call TRBJ1-1; TRBD1 is a possible D gene (5 bases). Deletions cut 0 bases from V and 6 bases from J, with 11 bases between. This CDR3 contains 13 residues. In germline, CDR1 is DFQATT, CDR2 SNEGSKA (reference sequence). Written as DNA, the CDR3 is TGCAGTGCTAGAGATCGGGGGACCGCTGAAGCTTTCTTT. It yields the protein CSARDRGTAEAFF.

The genes are TRBV19 and TRBJ2-7; 8 bases line up with TRBD2. The CDR3 runs 15 residues. CDR1 and CDR2 (germline): LNHDA, SQIVND (reference sequence). The V segment lost 5 bases and the J segment 4 bases; nucleotides outside the gene matches: 10. CDR3 bases: TGTGCCAGTAGTTCCGGGACTAGTGGTCCTTACGAGCAGTACTTC. It translates to CASSSGTSGPYEQYF.

J is TRBJ1-3 and V is TRBV19; tentative D call: TRBD1 (5 bases). This CDR3 spans 15 amino acids. Trimming shortened V by 6 bases and J by 2 bases, and 14 bases separated the two germline ends. CDR1 LNHDA and CDR2 SQIVND come from the germline V gene (reference sequence). The CDR3 DNA reads TGTGCCAGTAGCACCGGACCGGGGGCTGGAAACACCATATATTTT. This sequence encodes CASSTGPGAGNTIYF.

This clonotype appeared many times. The chain combines TRBV29-1 with TRBJ2-7; 7 bases are a match to TRBD1. This CDR3 region has 13 residues. V was pared by 4 bases and J by 7 bases, with 10 bases of the junction left unmatched. Germline CDR1 and CDR2: SQVTM and ANQGSEA. CDR3 DNA: TGCAGCGTTGGCACCGGGACAGTTTGGGAGCAGTACTTC. Protein product: CSVGTGTVWEQYF.

V usage is TRBV2 and J usage is TRBJ1-5; TRBD1 might be the D (5 bases). CDR1 and CDR2 (germline): SNHLY, FYNNEI. The V and J ends lost 8 bases and 3 bases respectively, with 11 bases between them. This CDR3 has 13 residues. CDR3 sequence (DNA): TGTGCCAGCCTGGGGACTTCCAATCAGCCCCAGCATTTT. Its protein is CASLGTSNQPQHF. Supplemented by reference TRBV2 and TRBJ1-5, the full variable domain reads EPEVTQTPSHQVTQMGQEVILRCVPISNHLYFYWYRQILGQKVEFLVSFYNNEISEKSEIFDDQFSVERPDGSNFTLKIRSTKLEDSAMYFCASLGTSNQPQHFGDGTRLSIL.

The chain links TRBV9 to TRBJ2-5; D is unclear. The germline V gene encodes CDR1 SGDLS and CDR2 YYNGEE. The V gene lost 0 bases and the J gene lost 2 bases, with 11 bases spanning the gap. The CDR3 sequence is 15 residues long. CDR3 loop: CASSVVGSVQETQYF. In DNA form, the CDR3 reads TGTGCCAGCAGCGTAGTCGGGTCCGTTCAAGAGACCCAGTACTTC.